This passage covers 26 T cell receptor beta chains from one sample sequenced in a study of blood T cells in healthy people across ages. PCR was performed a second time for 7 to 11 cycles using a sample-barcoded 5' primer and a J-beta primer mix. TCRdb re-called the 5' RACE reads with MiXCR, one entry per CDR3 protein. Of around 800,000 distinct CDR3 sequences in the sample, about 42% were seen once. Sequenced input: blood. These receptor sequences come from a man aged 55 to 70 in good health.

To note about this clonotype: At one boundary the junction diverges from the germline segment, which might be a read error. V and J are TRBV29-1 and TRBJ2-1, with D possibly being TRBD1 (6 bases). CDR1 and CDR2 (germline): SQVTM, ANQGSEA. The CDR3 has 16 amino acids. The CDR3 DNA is TGCAGCGAACACCGTCAGGGGTGGGGCTCCTACAATGAGCGGTTCTTC. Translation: CSEHRQGWGSYNERFF.

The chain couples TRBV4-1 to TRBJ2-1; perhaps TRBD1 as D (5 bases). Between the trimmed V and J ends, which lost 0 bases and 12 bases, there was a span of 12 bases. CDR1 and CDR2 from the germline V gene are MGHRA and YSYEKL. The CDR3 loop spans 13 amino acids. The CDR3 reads CASSQDVRGGQFF. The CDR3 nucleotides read TGCGCCAGCAGCCAAGACGTAAGGGGTGGGCAGTTCTTC.

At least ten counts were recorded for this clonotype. CDR3 nucleotide sequence: TGCAGCGTGCGGGAAGGCGGGGACGAGCAGTACTTC. Translation: CSVREGGDEQYF. The chain uses TRBV29-1 and TRBJ2-7; TRBD2 might be the D (6 bases). From germline, CDR1 is SQVTM and CDR2 ANQGSEA. Trimming left V 6 bases short and J 5 bases short, with 14 bases between. The CDR3 is 12 residues long.

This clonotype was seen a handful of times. CDR3 protein: CASTPKRGTEAFF. The CDR3 DNA sequence: TGTGCCAGCACCCCGAAACGGGGCACTGAAGCTTTCTTT. V is TRBV28 and J is TRBJ1-1; no firm D call. Germline V gene lookup returns CDR1 MDHEN and CDR2 SYDVKM. The CDR3 extends over 13 amino acids. V was shortened by 7 bases and J by 4 bases, with 13 bases between the two germline ends.

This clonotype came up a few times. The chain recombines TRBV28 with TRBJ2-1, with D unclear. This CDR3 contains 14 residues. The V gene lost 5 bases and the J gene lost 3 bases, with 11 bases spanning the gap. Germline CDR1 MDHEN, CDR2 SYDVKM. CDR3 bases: TGTGCCAGCAGTCCCAGTCTCGACTACAATGAGCAGTTCTTC. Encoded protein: CASSPSLDYNEQFF.

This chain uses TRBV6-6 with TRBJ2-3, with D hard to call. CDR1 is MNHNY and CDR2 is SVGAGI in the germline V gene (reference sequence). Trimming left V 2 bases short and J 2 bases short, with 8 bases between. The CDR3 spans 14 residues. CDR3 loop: CASSYSHYTDTQYF. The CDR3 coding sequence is TGTGCCAGCAGTTACAGCCACTACACAGATACGCAGTATTTT.

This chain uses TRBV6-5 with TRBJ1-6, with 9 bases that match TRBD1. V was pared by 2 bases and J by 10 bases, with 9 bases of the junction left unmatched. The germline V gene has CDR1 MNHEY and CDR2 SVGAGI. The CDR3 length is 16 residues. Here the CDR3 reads CASSYGTGGSFSPLHF. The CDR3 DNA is TGTGCCAGCAGTTACGGAACAGGGGGCTCCTTCTCACCCCTCCACTTT.

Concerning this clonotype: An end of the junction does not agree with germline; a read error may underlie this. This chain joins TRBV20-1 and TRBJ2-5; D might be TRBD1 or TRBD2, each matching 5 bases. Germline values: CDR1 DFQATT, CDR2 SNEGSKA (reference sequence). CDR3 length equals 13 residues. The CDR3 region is CSAAGTPQETRYF. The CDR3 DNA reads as TGCAGTGCAGCCGGGACGCCTCAAGAGACCCGGTACTTC.

This CDR3 is CASSRSLRYQETQYF. The DNA for the CDR3 is TGCGCCAGCAGCCGATCACTCAGGTACCAAGAGACCCAGTACTTC. The chain links TRBV4-3 to TRBJ2-5; D uncertain. Germline CDR1 reads LGHNA; CDR2 reads YSLEER. The CDR3 covers 15 residues. The V gene lost 4 bases and the J gene lost 0 bases, with 12 bases spanning the gap.

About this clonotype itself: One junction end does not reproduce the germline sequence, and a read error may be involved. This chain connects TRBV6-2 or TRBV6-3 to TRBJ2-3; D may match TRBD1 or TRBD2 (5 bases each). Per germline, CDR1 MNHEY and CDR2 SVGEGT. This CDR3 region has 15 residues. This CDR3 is CTSSYWWDSTDTQYF. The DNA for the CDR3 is TGTACCAGCAGTTACTGGTGGGACAGCACAGATACGCAGTATTTT.

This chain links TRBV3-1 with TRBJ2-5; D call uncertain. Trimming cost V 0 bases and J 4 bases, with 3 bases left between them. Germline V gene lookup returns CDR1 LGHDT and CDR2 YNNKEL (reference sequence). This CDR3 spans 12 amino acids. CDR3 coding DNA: TGTGCCAGCAGCCAAGAAATAGAGACCCAGTACTTC. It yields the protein CASSQEIETQYF.

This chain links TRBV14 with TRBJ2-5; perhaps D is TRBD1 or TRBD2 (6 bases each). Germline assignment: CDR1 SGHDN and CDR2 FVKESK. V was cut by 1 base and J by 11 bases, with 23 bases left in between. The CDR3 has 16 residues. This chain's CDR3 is CASSQVGGSSYNEQYF. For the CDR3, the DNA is TGTGCCAGCAGCCAAGTAGGGGGGAGTTCCTACAATGAGCAGTACTTC.

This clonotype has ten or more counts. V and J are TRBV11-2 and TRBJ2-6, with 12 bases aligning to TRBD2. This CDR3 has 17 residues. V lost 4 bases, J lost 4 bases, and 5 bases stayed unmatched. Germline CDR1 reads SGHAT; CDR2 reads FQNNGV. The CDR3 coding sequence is TGTGCCAGCAGCTCTAGCGGGGGGGCGTCCGGGGCCAACGTCCTGACTTTC. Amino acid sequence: CASSSSGGASGANVLTF. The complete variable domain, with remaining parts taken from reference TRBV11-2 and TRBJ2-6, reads EAGVAQSPRYKIIEKRQSVAFWCNPISGHATLYWYQQILGQGPKLLIQFQNNGVVDDSQLPKDRFSAERLKGVDSTLKIQPAKLEDSAVYLCASSSSGGASGANVLTFGAGSRLTVL.

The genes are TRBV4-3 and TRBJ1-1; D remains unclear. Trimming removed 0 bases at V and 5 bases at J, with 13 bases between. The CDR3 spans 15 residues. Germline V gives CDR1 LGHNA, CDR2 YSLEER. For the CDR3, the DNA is TGCGCCAGCAGCCAAGATAGCTTGGCGGGGACTGAAGCTTTCTTT. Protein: CASSQDSLAGTEAFF.

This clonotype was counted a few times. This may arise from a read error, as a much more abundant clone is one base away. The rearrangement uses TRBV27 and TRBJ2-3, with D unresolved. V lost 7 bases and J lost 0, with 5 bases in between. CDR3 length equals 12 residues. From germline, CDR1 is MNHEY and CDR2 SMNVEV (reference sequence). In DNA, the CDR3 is TGTGCCAGCATCCCTAGCACAGATACGCAGTATTTT. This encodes CASIPSTDTQYF.

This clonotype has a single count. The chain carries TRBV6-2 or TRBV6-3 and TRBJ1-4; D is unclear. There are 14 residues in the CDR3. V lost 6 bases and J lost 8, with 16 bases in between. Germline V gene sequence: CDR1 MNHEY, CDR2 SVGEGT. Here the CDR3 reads CASRKDGSGEKLFF. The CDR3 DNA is TGTGCCAGCAGAAAAGACGGGTCCGGCGAAAAACTGTTTTTT.

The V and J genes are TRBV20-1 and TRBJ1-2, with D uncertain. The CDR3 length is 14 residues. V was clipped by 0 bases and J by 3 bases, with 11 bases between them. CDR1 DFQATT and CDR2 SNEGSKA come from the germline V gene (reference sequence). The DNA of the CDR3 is TGCAGTGCTAGAGACGGCGTGAGGGACTATGGCTACACCTTC. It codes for CSARDGVRDYGYTF.

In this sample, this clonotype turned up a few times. The CDR3 here is CASSVAAGEQFF. CDR3 nucleotides: TGTGCCAGCAGCGTAGCTGCTGGTGAGCAGTTCTTC. This chain joins TRBV9 and TRBJ2-1; D gene ambiguous. Trimming removed 0 bases from V and 9 bases from J, with 7 bases in between. Germline V gene lookup returns CDR1 SGDLS and CDR2 YYNGEE. This CDR3 comprises 12 residues.

DNA of the CDR3: TGTGCCAGCAGTGAAGCGCCTAGGGGCAACTATGGCTACACCTTC. Its protein product is CASSEAPRGNYGYTF. This rearrangement joins TRBV6-1 to TRBJ1-2, with D tentatively TRBD1 (5 bases). Germline V lookup: CDR1 MNHNS, CDR2 SASEGT. Between the trimmed V and J ends, which lost 0 bases and 2 bases, there was a span of 10 bases. The CDR3 extends over 15 amino acids.

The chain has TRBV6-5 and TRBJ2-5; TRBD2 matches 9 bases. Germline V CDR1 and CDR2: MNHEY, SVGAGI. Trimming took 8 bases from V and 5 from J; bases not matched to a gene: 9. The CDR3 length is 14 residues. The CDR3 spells CASRRGGLEETQYF. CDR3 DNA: TGTGCCAGCCGGCGGGGGGGCCTCGAGGAGACCCAGTACTTC.

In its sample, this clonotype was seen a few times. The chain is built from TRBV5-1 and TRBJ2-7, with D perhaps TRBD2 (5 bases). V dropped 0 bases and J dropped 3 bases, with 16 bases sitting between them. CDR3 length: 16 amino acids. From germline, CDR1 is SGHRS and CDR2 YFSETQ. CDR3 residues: CASSLGRRSNLYEQYF. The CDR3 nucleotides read TGCGCCAGCAGCTTGGGACGGAGGTCTAATCTCTACGAGCAGTACTTC.

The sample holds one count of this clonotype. CDR3 nucleotide sequence: TGTGCCAGCAGCCATGGGCCCCTGAGCTCCTACAATGAGCAGTTCTTC. The encoded protein is CASSHGPLSSYNEQFF. The rearrangement uses TRBV7-3 and TRBJ2-1; D remains ambiguous. Germline V gene lookup returns CDR1 SGHTA and CDR2 FQGTGA. The V end lost 5 bases, the J end lost 0 bases, and 14 bases lay between the germline ends. The length of the CDR3 is 16 residues.

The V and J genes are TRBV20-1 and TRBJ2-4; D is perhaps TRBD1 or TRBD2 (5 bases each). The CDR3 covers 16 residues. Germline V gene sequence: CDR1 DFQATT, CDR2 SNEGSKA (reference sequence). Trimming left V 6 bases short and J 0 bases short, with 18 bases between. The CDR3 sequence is CSATGTLGLAKNIQYF. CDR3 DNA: TGCAGTGCCACCGGGACCCTGGGCCTAGCCAAAAACATTCAGTACTTC.

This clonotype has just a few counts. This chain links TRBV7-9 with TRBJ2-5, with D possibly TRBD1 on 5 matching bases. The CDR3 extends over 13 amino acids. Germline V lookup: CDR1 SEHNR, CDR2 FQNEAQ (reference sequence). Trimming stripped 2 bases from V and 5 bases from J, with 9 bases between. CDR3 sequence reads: CASSLMAGETQYF. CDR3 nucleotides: TGTGCCAGCAGCTTAATGGCAGGGGAGACCCAGTACTTC.

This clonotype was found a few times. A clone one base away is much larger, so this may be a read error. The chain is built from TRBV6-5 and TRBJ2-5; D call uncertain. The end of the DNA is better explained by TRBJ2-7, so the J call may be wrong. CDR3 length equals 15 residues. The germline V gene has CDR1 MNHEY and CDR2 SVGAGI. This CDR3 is CAGRLGRSSSYEQYF. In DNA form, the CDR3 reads TGTGCCGGCAGACTTGGACGGTCCTCGTCCTACGAGCAGTACTTC.

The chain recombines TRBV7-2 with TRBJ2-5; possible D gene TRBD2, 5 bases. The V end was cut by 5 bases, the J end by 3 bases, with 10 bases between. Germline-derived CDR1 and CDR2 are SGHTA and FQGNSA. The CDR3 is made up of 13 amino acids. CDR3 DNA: TGTGCCAGCAGCCCGAGGGTGGAAGAGACCCAGTACTTC. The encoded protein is CASSPRVEETQYF. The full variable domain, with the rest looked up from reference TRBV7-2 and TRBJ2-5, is GAGVSQSPSNKVTEKGKDVELRCDPISGHTALYWYRQSLGQGLEFLIYFQGNSAPDKSGLPSDRFSAERTGGSVSTLTIQRTQQEDSAVYLCASSPRVEETQYFGPGTRLLVL.